Presented here are 3 T cell receptor beta chains from one specimen sequenced in a study of radiation and T cells in renal cell carcinoma. Treatment meaning: treatment-naive control, cytoreductive nephrectomy. Measured with immunoSEQ multiplex PCR; TCRdb has only the in-frame clones, and not every one. The sample has approximately 5,000 clones, roughly 72% seen once. The sequencing here drew on tumor tissue, taken from a patient whose treatment was nephrectomy without radiotherapy. These TCRs come from a human donor with renal cell carcinoma.

The CDR3 nucleotides read TGCAGCGTTGAAGGGGGGGACCGGCAAACTGACGAGCAGTACTTC. Translating gives CSVEGGDRQTDEQYF. The chain combines TRBV29-1 with TRBJ2-7; possibly TRBD2 for D (6 bases). The CDR3 has 15 residues. Trimming took 1 base from V and 5 from J, leaving 18 bases between them. Germline CDR1 is SQVTM and CDR2 is ANQGSEA.

The chain recombines TRBV6-6 with TRBJ2-7, with D possibly TRBD2 on 6 matching bases. The germline CDR1 and CDR2 sequences are MNHNY and SVGAGI (reference sequence). The CDR3 has 15 amino acids. V was pared by 6 bases and J by 3 bases, with 18 bases between. CDR3 in DNA: TGTGCCAGCAGAATAGGAGGGAGAGCAGTCTACGAGCAGTACTTC. Translation gives CASRIGGRAVYEQYF.

This clone appeared a few times. This rearrangement joins TRBV6-1 to TRBJ1-1; a possible D gene is TRBD1 (6 bases). This CDR3 is built from 14 residues. Germline values: CDR1 MNHNS, CDR2 SASEGT. V gave up 6 bases and J gave up 0 bases, with 11 bases separating them. CDR3 DNA: TGTGCCAGCAGGAGGGACATGATGAACACTGAAGCTTTCTTT. This gives the protein CASRRDMMNTEAFF.